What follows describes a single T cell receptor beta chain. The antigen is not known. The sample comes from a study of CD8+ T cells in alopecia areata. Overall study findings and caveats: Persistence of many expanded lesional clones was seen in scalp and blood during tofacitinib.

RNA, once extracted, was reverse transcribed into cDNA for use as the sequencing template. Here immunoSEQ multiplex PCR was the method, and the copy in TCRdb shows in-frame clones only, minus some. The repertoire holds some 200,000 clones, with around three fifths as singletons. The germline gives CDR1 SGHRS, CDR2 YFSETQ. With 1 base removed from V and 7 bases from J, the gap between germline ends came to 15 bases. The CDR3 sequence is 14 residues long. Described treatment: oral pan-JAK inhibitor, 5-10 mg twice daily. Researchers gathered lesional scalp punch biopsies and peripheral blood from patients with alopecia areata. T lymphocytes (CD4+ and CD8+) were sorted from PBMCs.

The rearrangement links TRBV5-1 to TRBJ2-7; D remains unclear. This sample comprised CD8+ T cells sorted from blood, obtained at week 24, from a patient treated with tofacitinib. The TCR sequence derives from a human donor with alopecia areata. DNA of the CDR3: TGCGCCAGCAGCTTGACGCTGGCTCGAGGAGAGCAGTACTTC. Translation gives CASSLTLARGEQYF.